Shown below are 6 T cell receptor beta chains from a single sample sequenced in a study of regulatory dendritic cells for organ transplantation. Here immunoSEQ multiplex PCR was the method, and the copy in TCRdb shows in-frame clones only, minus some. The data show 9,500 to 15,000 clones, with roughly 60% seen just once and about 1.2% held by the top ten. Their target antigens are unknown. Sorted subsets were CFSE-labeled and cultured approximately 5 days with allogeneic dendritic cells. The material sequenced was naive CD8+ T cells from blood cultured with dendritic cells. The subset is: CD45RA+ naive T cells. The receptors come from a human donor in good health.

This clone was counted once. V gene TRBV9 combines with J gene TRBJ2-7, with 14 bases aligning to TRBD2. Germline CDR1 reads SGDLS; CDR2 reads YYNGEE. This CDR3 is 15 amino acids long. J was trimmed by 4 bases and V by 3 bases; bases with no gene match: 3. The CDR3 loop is CASSARTSGGYEQYF. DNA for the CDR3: TGTGCCAGCAGCGCCCGGACTAGCGGGGGGTACGAGCAGTACTTC.

CDR3 nucleotides: TGTGCCAGTAGTATTTTCACAGGGGGGAATGAAAAACTGTTTTTT. This gives the protein CASSIFTGGNEKLFF. V is TRBV19 and J is TRBJ1-4, with 8 positions matching TRBD1. V lost 3 bases to trimming and J lost 5 bases; unmatched junction nucleotides: 5. The V gene's germline CDR1 is LNHDA and CDR2 SQIVND (reference sequence). CDR3 length equals 15 residues. Full variable domain (missing parts from reference TRBV19 and TRBJ1-4): DGGITQSPKYLFRKEGQNVTLSCEQNLNHDAMYWYRQDPGQGLRLIYYSQIVNDFQKGDIAEGYSVSREKKESFPLTVTSAQKNPTAFYLCASSIFTGGNEKLFFGSGTQLSVL.

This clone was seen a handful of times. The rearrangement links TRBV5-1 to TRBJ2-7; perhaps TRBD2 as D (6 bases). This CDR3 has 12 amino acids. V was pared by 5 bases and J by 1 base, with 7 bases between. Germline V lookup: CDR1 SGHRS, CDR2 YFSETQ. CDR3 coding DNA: TGCGCCAGCAGGGCGGGGTCCTACGAGCAGTACTTC. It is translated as CASRAGSYEQYF.

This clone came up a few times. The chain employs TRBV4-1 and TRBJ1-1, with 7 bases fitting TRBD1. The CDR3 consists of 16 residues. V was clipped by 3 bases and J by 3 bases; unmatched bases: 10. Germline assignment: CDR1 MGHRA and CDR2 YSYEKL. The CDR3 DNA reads TGCGCCAGCAGCCACTCTAAATCAGGGGGAGACACTGAAGCTTTCTTT. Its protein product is CASSHSKSGGDTEAFF.

CDR3 sequence (DNA): TGTGCCAGCAGCCTTCCCGGGACAGGAGGCGCCGAGCAGTACTTC. It codes for CASSLPGTGGAEQYF. V and J are TRBV6-5 and TRBJ2-7, with TRBD1 identical over 8 bases. V lost 6 bases to trimming and J lost 6 bases; unmatched junction nucleotides: 13. Germline assignment: CDR1 MNHEY and CDR2 SVGAGI. The CDR3 loop spans 15 amino acids.

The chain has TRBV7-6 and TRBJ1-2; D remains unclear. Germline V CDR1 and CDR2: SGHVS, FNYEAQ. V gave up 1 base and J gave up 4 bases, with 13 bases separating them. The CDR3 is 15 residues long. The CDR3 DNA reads TGTGCCAGCAGCTTAGTTTCCGGAGACCTCTATGGCTACACCTTC. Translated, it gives CASSLVSGDLYGYTF.